This is a list of T cell receptor beta chains from one sample in a study of Ad26.COV2.S vaccination and SARS-CoV-2 variants. Assay used: immunoSEQ multiplex PCR; TCRdb lists only in-frame clones, some missing. The table has hundreds of thousands of clones, about 89% seen once; the top ten hold about 4.6%. This sample comprised peripheral blood, obtained in a trial of Ad26.COV2.S vaccine versus placebo. These receptors all come from a person between 18 and 59 years old who received the Ad26.COV2.S COVID-19 vaccine or a placebo. CDR3s include the opening cysteine and the closing phenylalanine or tryptophan. A D gene is named only where the DNA matches it firmly. The listing skips clone size in some rows; elsewhere it reads once, few, many or a size class.

j_gene	d_gene	v_gene	abundance	CDR3nt	CDR3aa
TRBJ1-5	-	TRBV5-1	-	TGCGCCAGCAGCTTGGACTCAGGGTCGGATCAGCCCCAGCATTTT	CASSLDSGSDQPQHF
TRBJ2-3	TRBD2	TRBV6-2/TRBV6-3	-	TGTGCCAGCAGTCACACGCGGACTAGCGGGAGGATCGGAGATACGCAGTATTTT	CASSHTRTSGRIGDTQYF
TRBJ2-7	TRBD2	TRBV12-3/TRBV12-4	-	TGTGCCAGCAGTTTTCGGGGGGTCTACGAGCAGTACTTC	CASSFRGVYEQYF
TRBJ1-2	-	TRBV19	-	TGTGCCAGTAGAACAGGGTCTCACTATGGCTACACCTTC	CASRTGSHYGYTF
TRBJ2-2	TRBD2	TRBV19	-	TGTGCCAGTAGTAGGGGGACTAGCGGGAACACCGGGGAGCTGTTTTTT	CASSRGTSGNTGELFF
TRBJ1-5	-	TRBV19	-	TGTGCCAGTAGTCGGGGGTACGATCAGCCCCAGCATTTT	CASSRGYDQPQHF
TRBJ2-3	TRBD2	TRBV7-8	-	TGTGCCAGCAGCGTAGGGGACCCTAGCGGGGTCACAGATACGCAGTATTTT	CASSVGDPSGVTDTQYF
TRBJ2-2	TRBD1	TRBV7-9	-	TGTGCCAGCACACCAGGGGACAGTACCGGGGAGCTGTTTTTT	CASTPGDSTGELFF
TRBJ2-7	-	TRBV6-2/TRBV6-3	-	TGTGCCAGCAGTTACTCCCGGGACTCGCACTCCTACGAGCAGTACTTC	CASSYSRDSHSYEQYF
TRBJ1-6	-	TRBV30	-	TGTGCCTGGAGTGTTTTACAGGGTCGGTCACCCCTCCACTTT	CAWSVLQGRSPLHF
TRBJ1-3	-	TRBV5-1	few	TGCGCCAGCAGCTTACAGGGATCCGGAAACACCATATATTTT	CASSLQGSGNTIYF
TRBJ1-5	TRBD1	TRBV7-9	-	TGTGCCAGCAGCGGTCGGGACAGGAGTCAGCCCCAGCATTTT	CASSGRDRSQPQHF
TRBJ2-3	TRBD2	TRBV3-1/TRBV3-2	few	TGTGCCAGCAGTATGGGACTAGCGGGGACAGATACGCAGTATTTT	CASSMGLAGTDTQYF
TRBJ2-1	-	TRBV2	-	TGTGCCAGCAGTCAAATTCGGGGGAACGAGCAGTTCTTC	CASSQIRGNEQFF
TRBJ2-2	-	TRBV5-1	once	TGCGCCAGCAGCTTGGTTACAGGGAGCACCGGGGAGCTGTTTTTT	CASSLVTGSTGELFF
TRBJ2-7	-	TRBV2	-	TGTGCCAGCAGTGCTGGCAGGGGCTACGAGCAGTACTTC	CASSAGRGYEQYF
TRBJ1-5	-	TRBV4-3	-	TGCGCCAGCAGCCAAGATCGGAAGGGGTACGCGCGGCCCCAGCATTTT	CASSQDRKGYARPQHF
TRBJ1-1	TRBD1	TRBV14	once	TGTGCCAGCAGCTCGTGGACAGGAAGGCACACTGAAGCTTTCTTT	CASSSWTGRHTEAFF
TRBJ2-7	-	TRBV24-1	-	TGTGCCACCAGTCCCACGGGCTACGAGCAGTACTTC	CATSPTGYEQYF
TRBJ1-1	TRBD1	TRBV25-1	once	TGTGCCAGCAGTGACCTGACCTGGACAGGGACTGAAGCTTTCTTT	CASSDLTWTGTEAFF
TRBJ2-7	TRBD2	TRBV6-5	once	TGTGCCAGCAGTTTAGCGGGGGGGAACTACGAGCAGTACTTC	CASSLAGGNYEQYF
TRBJ1-1	TRBD1	TRBV28	-	TGTGCCAGCAGTCCTTACAGGGGGAACACTGAAGCTTTCTTT	CASSPYRGNTEAFF
TRBJ1-5	-	TRBV4-1	once	TGCGCCAGCAGCCAAGTGGCGACCAGCAATCAGCCCCAGCATTTT	CASSQVATSNQPQHF
TRBJ2-7	TRBD1	TRBV6-5	-	TGTGCCAGCAGCCCCAGGGGGCTAGTCGACGAGCAGTACTTC	CASSPRGLVDEQYF
TRBJ2-7	-	TRBV6-5	few	TGTGCCAGCAGTCCCGGACTTGGGAGTTCCTACGAGCAGTACTTC	CASSPGLGSSYEQYF
TRBJ1-5	-	TRBV28	-	TGTGCCAGCAGCATATACCGGGGTGGGTATCAGCCCCAGCATTTT	CASSIYRGGYQPQHF
TRBJ1-3	-	TRBV3-1/TRBV3-2	-	TGTGCCAGCAGCCAAGATCTGCCGGGGCAAGGAAACACCATATATTTT	CASSQDLPGQGNTIYF
TRBJ2-1	TRBD2	TRBV2	-	TGTGCCAGCAGGAAGTTAGCGGGAGTGTCCCTATACAATGAGCAGTTCTTC	CASRKLAGVSLYNEQFF
TRBJ1-1	-	TRBV12-3/TRBV12-4	few	TGTGCCAGCCGACGGGACCCGAGGCGGGCTTTCTTT	CASRRDPRRAFF
TRBJ1-3	TRBD1	TRBV11-2	-	TGTGCCAGCAGCTTAGCCTCAGGGGGCTCTGGAAACACCATATATTTT	CASSLASGGSGNTIYF
TRBJ2-3	-	TRBV28	-	TGTGCCAGTTCGGGGCCGGGTAGGGATACGCAGTATTTT	CASSGPGRDTQYF
TRBJ1-5	TRBD1	TRBV6-1	-	TGTGCCAGCAGTGAAGACAGGACAGGGTCCCATCAGCCCCAGCATTTT	CASSEDRTGSHQPQHF
TRBJ1-5	-	TRBV24-1	-	TGTGCCACCAGTGATTCAGGGGGCAATCAGCCCCAGCATTTT	CATSDSGGNQPQHF
TRBJ1-6	-	TRBV14	-	TGTGCCAGCAGCCAAGGGGGGGCAGTCGGTTCACCCCTCCACTTT	CASSQGGAVGSPLHF
TRBJ2-7	TRBD2	TRBV28	-	TGTGCCAGCAGTTTTGGCGCCCCCGGGACTAGCGGGTTGTCCTACGAGCAGTACTTC	CASSFGAPGTSGLSYEQYF
TRBJ2-7	-	TRBV6-6	-	TGTGCCAGCAGTTTCTATAGTGGGGTCGAGCAGTACTTC	CASSFYSGVEQYF
TRBJ2-2	TRBD2	TRBV5-1	-	TGCGCCAGCAGCAGAACTAGCGTCAGCGGGGAGCTGTTTTTT	CASSRTSVSGELFF
TRBJ1-2	TRBD1	TRBV7-9	few	TGTGCCAGCAGCTTAACCGGGACAGCGAAAAACTATGGCTACACCTTC	CASSLTGTAKNYGYTF
TRBJ1-1	TRBD1	TRBV3-1/TRBV3-2	-	TGTGCCAGCAGCCCGAACTCGACAGGGAAGTTAGACACTGAAGCTTTCTTT	CASSPNSTGKLDTEAFF
TRBJ2-6	-	TRBV27	-	TGTGCCAGCAGTCCTTACATCACTGGGGCCAACGTCCTGACTTTC	CASSPYITGANVLTF
TRBJ2-3	-	TRBV9	-	TGTGCCAGCAGCGTAGAGATGTCTGGCACAGATACGCAGTATTTT	CASSVEMSGTDTQYF
TRBJ2-2	TRBD1	TRBV5-6	few	TGTGCCAGCAGCTGGACAGGGGGCGCGAACGGGGAGCTGTTTTTT	CASSWTGGANGELFF
TRBJ1-5	-	TRBV6-1	-	TGTGCCAGCAGTGAAACAGATCAGCCCCAGCATTTT	CASSETDQPQHF
TRBJ2-6	-	TRBV7-9	-	TGTGCCAGCAGCTATCGGGGAACCTCTGGGGCCAACGTCCTGACTTTC	CASSYRGTSGANVLTF
TRBJ1-6	-	TRBV19	-	TGTGCCAGTAGTACAACGACAGGAAATAATTCACCCCTCCACTTT	CASSTTTGNNSPLHF
TRBJ2-1	-	TRBV11-3	-	TGTGCCAGCAGCTTAATGGGGGACGGCTCCTACAATGAGCAGTTCTTC	CASSLMGDGSYNEQFF
TRBJ2-5	-	TRBV21-1	-	TGTGCCAGCAGCAATGGGAGTGTTAAACCAAATCAAGAGACCCAGTACTTC	CASSNGSVKPNQETQYF
TRBJ2-5	-	TRBV5-6	-	TGTGCCAGCAGCGCAAAGGATTGGGAAGAGACCCAGTACTTC	CASSAKDWEETQYF
TRBJ2-2	TRBD1	TRBV9	-	TGTGCCAGCAGCGTAGCGACAGGGCGGACCGGGGAGCTGTTTTTT	CASSVATGRTGELFF
TRBJ2-1	TRBD1	TRBV28	-	TGTGCCAGCAGTCCGACAGGGCTCTCGAGCTCCTACAATGAGCAGTTCTTC	CASSPTGLSSSYNEQFF
TRBJ1-3	-	TRBV7-9	-	TGTGCCAGCAGCTTAGACTCCTCTGGAAACACCATATATTTT	CASSLDSSGNTIYF
TRBJ2-1	-	TRBV7-2	-	TGTGCCAGCAGCTTCTACAATGAGCAGTTCTTC	CASSFYNEQFF
TRBJ1-1	TRBD1	TRBV29-1	-	TGCAGCGTTGAGAGAGGGGGCAAGGACACTGAAGCTTTCTTT	CSVERGGKDTEAFF
TRBJ1-5	-	TRBV5-1	-	TGCGCCAGCAGCTGGGGGGGAGAGCAGCCCCAGCATTTT	CASSWGGEQPQHF
TRBJ2-1	TRBD2	TRBV3-1/TRBV3-2	-	TGTGCCAGCAGCACCCAGGGACTAGCGCAGTACAATGAGCAGTTCTTC	CASSTQGLAQYNEQFF
TRBJ1-2	-	TRBV5-1	few	TGCGCCAGCAGCTTAGCAGGGACCTCTGGCTACACCTTC	CASSLAGTSGYTF
TRBJ2-7	TRBD1	TRBV2	-	TGTGCCAGCAGTGTTGACAGGGTGGTCTCCTACGAGCAGTACTTC	CASSVDRVVSYEQYF
TRBJ2-7	-	TRBV5-5	-	TGTGCCAGCAGCTTGGATCCAGCCTACGAGCAGTACTTC	CASSLDPAYEQYF
TRBJ2-3	TRBD2	TRBV7-9	-	TGTGCCAGCAGCTTAGTACTAGCGGGAGGGTACACAGATACGCAGTATTTT	CASSLVLAGGYTDTQYF